Here is one TCR beta chain with its context. Its binding antigen is unknown. Base quality data are lacking; no much larger clone is found one base away. Its CDR3 holds 16 amino acids, cysteine through phenylalanine. Solely the CDR3 DNA is kept, with 48 bases framed from the first base. V gives up 3 bases and J gives up 2 bases, and the segment between their germline ends measures 15 bases. Reading the germline V gene gives CDR1 KGHSH and CDR2 LQKENI. This entry comes from a study of cytomegalovirus exposure and HLA in healthy donors (TCRdb year 2017). Background for the entire study: An earlier analysis of 587 of the donors reported 276 Gb of sequence data and around 110 million unique TCR beta sequences obtained from 180 million or so T cells. An early release covering roughly 600 HLA-typed donors comprised roughly 300 gigabases of sequencing data and approximately 80 million unique TCR sequences. Genome-wide SNP genotypes for about 60% of the roughly 700 donors were used in a later genetic analysis, which treated that subset as a discovery cohort. The study was designed to test whether signatures of past pathogen exposure could be identified by cataloging public T cell receptors. In addition to the first cohort of about 650 subjects, a separate validation cohort of 120 different subjects was used. Typing coverage differed by locus: A, B, C, DRB1 and DQB1 were typed in about 629-630 donors, DQA1 in 522, DPA1 in approximately 610, and DPB1 in 472. Alongside the repertoire data, information on donor age, sex, ethnicity and CMV serostatus was compiled. An earlier analysis of more than 450 of the donors used high-throughput TCR beta sequencing to judge whether each TCR beta V gene segment behaved as functional or pseudogenic. Among the 398 genotyped donors, approximately 82% belonged to the genetic ancestry cluster associated with self-reported Caucasian donors. Four to six DR-DQ haplotypes were handled as single units for association and clustering, since linkage in the cohort was strong. Using immunosequencing, the study profiled T cell repertoires from around 670 subjects and related those repertoires to cytomegalovirus serostatus. The later analysis used no new phenotypic data to find candidate immune exposures, relying instead on TCR beta sequences and their occurrence across donors. The study combined high-throughput TCR immunosequencing, statistical association of individual TCRs with disease status, and machine learning to predict cytomegalovirus infection status. A later analysis re-examined previously published TCR beta repertoires from several hundred donors and added high-resolution HLA genotyping to investigate patterns of TCR occurrence. All discovery cohort repertoires had been generated using a single sequencing platform. On average, roughly 240,000 unique TCR beta nucleotide sequences were sequenced per donor among 300 to 500 genotyped donors of the cohort, with 15% to 20% of those sequences being non-productive. Class I and class II HLA loci were covered by the typing at four-digit resolution.

The cohort consisted of hundreds of healthy bone marrow donors. At the time of sampling, every cohort member was nominally healthy, though immune exposures that went unrecorded were likely present. The donor was CMV seronegative and belonged to the group of around 400 seronegative cohort members. Every donor gave a peripheral blood sample, and the peripheral blood mononuclear cells from that sample were used for TCR beta sequencing. Genomic DNA was extracted from the blood cell samples with the Qiagen DNeasy Blood Extraction Kit. Broad study findings and their caveats: In a later analysis, TCR association rates were found to vary across HLA loci, with the most associated TCRs seen for DRB1 alleles and the fewest for HLA-C alleles. The 87-base-pair reads could not distinguish some IMGT-functional V segments, including TRBV6-2 and TRBV6-3, so those segments were excluded. In both the original and validation cohorts, the classifier was reported to diagnose cytomegalovirus status with high specificity and sensitivity. When HLA alleles, especially DR and DQ, strongly co-occurred, TCR associations were difficult to assign to individual alleles. The presence/absence analyses assumed that sequencing depth was roughly uniform across donors, and that assumption may not be true. Immune exposure information for the cohort was limited to CMV serostatus. In a later genetic analysis, fewer N-insertions in productive TCRs were reported among donors in an Asian-associated ancestry cluster than the 666-donor mean. Several of the top co-occurrence clusters appeared to be linked to parvovirus B19, influenza, CMV and Epstein-Barr virus, according to a later analysis. A further reported finding was that TCR beta sequences accurately predicted the HLA-A and HLA-B alleles for most subjects in the first cohort. In the study, around 150 TCR beta chains were listed as associated with cytomegalovirus. An association between a missense DCLRE1C variant and V-gene and J-gene trimming of TCR beta chains was found in a later genetic analysis and replicated in an independent cohort. Three of the identified cytomegalovirus-associated TCR beta chains were confirmed in vitro to be specific for cytomegalovirus antigens. According to a later analysis, most CMV-associated TCR beta chains appeared to be HLA-restricted, and the HLA associations seemed to be driven largely by CMV exposure. Compared with equally common non-associated chains, HLA-associated TCR beta chains in a later analysis were more clonally expanded and had lower generation probabilities. Correlated functional status among segregating V segments might be attributable to linkage disequilibrium, but an unknown experimental factor could not be ruled out. Approximately 16 rarely observed V segments, including chromosome 9 orphons, were excluded from the earlier analysis of almost 600 of the donors because counts were too low. In a later analysis, around 17,000 TCR beta sequences were associated with specific HLA alleles at a false discovery rate of 0.05. Because HLA typing was unavailable for some donors at each locus, only the typed subset was used in association tests. The sequencing pipeline was judged likely to have produced a cluster of highly shared sequence variants as a technical artifact. According to the authors, the approach could potentially be generalized to other disease states and immunological phenotypes. This cohort had only TCR beta chains sequenced, and the lack of alpha or paired-chain data limited which features could be detected. In an earlier analysis of around 600 of the donors, most TCR beta V segments were observed in productive rearrangements about 87% or about 30% of the time, broadly matching IMGT annotations. Most TCR sequences were seen in very few donors, while some public TCRs were found in many individuals.

The receptor library was made with the immunoSEQ multiplex PCR assay. For the multiplex PCR, a mixture combining 60 forward primers for TCR Vbeta segments and 13 reverse primers for TCR Jbeta segments was used. The CDR3 region of rearranged TCR beta genes was amplified from genomic DNA by a multiplex PCR assay. The amplified TCR beta libraries were sequenced on the Illumina HiSeq System as 87-base-pair reads. The original methods were these. A later analysis tallied tens of millions of unique TCR beta chains across the 666 repertoires, and some 10 million of those chains were shared by two or more donors. To remove PCR and sequencing errors, raw reads were error-corrected and collapsed into unique sequences using a nearest-neighbor algorithm that merged closely related sequences. CDR3 sequences were aligned to IMGT reference sequences to assign V, D and J gene segments. For a sequence to be retained, a match of at least six nucleotides to both a V gene segment and a J gene segment was required. A rearrangement counted as productive if the CDR3 had no stop codons and remained in frame with V and J, and every other rearrangement counted as non-productive. Following IMGT convention, CDR3 was defined as the stretch from the second conserved V-encoded cysteine to the conserved J-encoded phenylalanine. Sequences without an unambiguous match to a single V gene segment were excluded from the earlier analysis of approximately 600 of the donors. In an earlier analysis of 450 to 750 of the donors, a V segment was called functional when productive rearrangements were above 56.7%, and segregating when the standard deviation between donors exceeded 5%. A statistical classification framework was built for diagnosing cytomegalovirus status from the catalog of TCR beta chain sequences. In a later analysis, V and J genes were assigned by comparing TCR nucleotide sequences against IMGT/GENE-DB human TR gene sequences. Using the TCRdist pipeline, a later analysis assigned CDR3 sequences along with most-parsimonious VDJ recombination scenarios. In a later analysis, every TCR beta chain was defined by the combination of its CDR3 amino acid sequence and its V-gene family, and reads without a unique V-gene family were dropped. In a later analysis, fewer than 650 highly shared, low-generation-probability nucleotide sequences were removed to address suspected cross-contamination and a sequencing artifact. In a later analysis, a clonal expansion index for each public chain was calculated from normalized within-repertoire ranks of inferred template counts. A later analysis computed generation probabilities with a VDJ recombination model fitted to out-of-frame rearrangements, and checked the results against IGoR. A later analysis scored TCR-TCR, TCR-HLA and TCR-CMV co-occurrence with hypergeometric tests, applying a repertoire-size bias correction to TCR pairs. False discovery rates were estimated in a later analysis by permuting HLA or CMV assignments 20 times. A later analysis grouped co-occurring TCRs with DBSCAN, adding TCRdist sequence similarity when clustering within HLA-allele-positive subsets. For co-occurrence clustering, repertoires with fewer than 30,000 or more than 120,000 public chains were excluded, along with roughly five repertoires with anomalous nucleotide sharing. Held by TCRdb, this immuneACCESS table contains in-frame sequences only and omits some clones. Under half of the omission traces to an unresolved V gene where checked; the cause of the rest is unknown. V, J and clone size are taken as reported in that table, and D and trimming were inferred from the DNA itself. For this sample the table gives 140,000 to 150,000 clones, of which about three quarters were detected only once. The top ten clones comprise 1.8% of the sample.

This sequence was found in a man between 35 and 55 years old in good health and CMV-seronegative. The chain joins TRBV18 to TRBJ2-3, with TRBD1 perhaps the D gene, on 5 matching bases. The material sequenced was PBMCs. The nucleotide sequence reads TGTGCCAGCTCACCTAGTTCAGCAGGGAACACAGATACGCAGTATTTT. The encoded protein is CASSPSSAGNTDTQYF. Reference TRBV18 and TRBJ2-3 genes cover what lies past the CDR3, so the full variable domain is NAGVMQNPRHLVRRRGQEARLRCSPMKGHSHVYWYRQLPEEGLKFMVYLQKENIIDESGMPKERFSAEFPKEGPSILRIQQVVRGDSAAYFCASSPSSAGNTDTQYFGPGTRLTVL.